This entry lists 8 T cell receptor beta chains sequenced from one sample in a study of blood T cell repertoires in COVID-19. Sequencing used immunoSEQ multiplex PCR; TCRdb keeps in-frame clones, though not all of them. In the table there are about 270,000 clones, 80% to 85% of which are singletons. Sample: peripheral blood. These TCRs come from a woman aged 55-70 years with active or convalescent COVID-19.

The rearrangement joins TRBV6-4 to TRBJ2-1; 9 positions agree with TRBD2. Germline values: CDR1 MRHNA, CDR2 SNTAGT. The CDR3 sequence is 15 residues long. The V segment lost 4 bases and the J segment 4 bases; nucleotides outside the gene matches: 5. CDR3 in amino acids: CASSAERGAYNEQFF. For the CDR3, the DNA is TGTGCCAGCAGTGCTGAGCGGGGGGCGTACAATGAGCAGTTCTTC.

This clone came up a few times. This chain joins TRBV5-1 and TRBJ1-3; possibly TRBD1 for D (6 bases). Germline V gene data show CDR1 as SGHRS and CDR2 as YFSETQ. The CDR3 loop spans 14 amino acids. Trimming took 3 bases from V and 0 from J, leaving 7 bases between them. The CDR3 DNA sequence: TGCGCCAGCAGCTCGGACAGCTCTGGAAACACCATATATTTT. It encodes CASSSDSSGNTIYF.

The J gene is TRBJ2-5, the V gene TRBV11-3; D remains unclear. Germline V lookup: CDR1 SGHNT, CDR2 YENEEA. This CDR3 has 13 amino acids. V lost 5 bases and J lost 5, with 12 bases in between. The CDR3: CASSPPESETQYF. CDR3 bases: TGTGCCAGCAGCCCCCCGGAGAGCGAGACCCAGTACTTC.

The CDR3 sequence: CASSPGTGGQETQYF. In nucleotides, the CDR3 is TGTGCCAGCTCACCAGGGACAGGGGGGCAAGAGACCCAGTACTTC. J is TRBJ2-5 and V is TRBV18; 11 nucleotides match TRBD1. The length of the CDR3 is 15 residues. Per germline, CDR1 KGHSH and CDR2 LQKENI. Losses at the gene ends were 2 bases for V and 2 bases for J; bases not matched to a gene: 1.

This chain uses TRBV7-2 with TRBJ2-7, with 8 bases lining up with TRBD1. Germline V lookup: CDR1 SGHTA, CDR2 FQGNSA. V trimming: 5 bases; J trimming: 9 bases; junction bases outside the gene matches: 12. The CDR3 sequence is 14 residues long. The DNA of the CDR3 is TGTGCCAGCAGCCCAAGGGGCAGGGGGCGGGGGCAGTACTTC. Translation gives CASSPRGRGRGQYF.

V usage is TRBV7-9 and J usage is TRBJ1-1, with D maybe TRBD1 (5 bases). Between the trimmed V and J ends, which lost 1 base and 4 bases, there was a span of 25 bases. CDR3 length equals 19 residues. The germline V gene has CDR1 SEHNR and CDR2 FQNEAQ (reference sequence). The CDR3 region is CASSLEPLTLLGGGTEAFF. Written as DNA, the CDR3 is TGTGCCAGCAGCTTAGAACCCCTAACGCTTTTGGGGGGAGGCACTGAAGCTTTCTTT. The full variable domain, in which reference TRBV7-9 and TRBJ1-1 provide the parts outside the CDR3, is DTGVSQNPRHKITKRGQNVTFRCDPISEHNRLYWYRQTLGQGPEFLTYFQNEAQLEKSRLLSDRFSAERPKGSFSTLEIQRTEQGDSAMYLCASSLEPLTLLGGGTEAFFGQGTRLTVV.

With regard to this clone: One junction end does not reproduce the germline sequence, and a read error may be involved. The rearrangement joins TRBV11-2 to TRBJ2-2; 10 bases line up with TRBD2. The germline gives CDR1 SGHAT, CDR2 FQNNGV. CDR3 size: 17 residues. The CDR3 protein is CASSLDKLAGNPGELFF. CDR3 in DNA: TGTGCCAGCAGCTTAGATAAACTAGCGGGGAACCCCGGGGAGCTGTTTTTT.

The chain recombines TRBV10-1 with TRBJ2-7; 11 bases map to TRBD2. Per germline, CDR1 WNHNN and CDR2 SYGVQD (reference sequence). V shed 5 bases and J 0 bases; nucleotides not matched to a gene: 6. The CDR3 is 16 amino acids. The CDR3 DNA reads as TGCGCCAGCAGTCCCTCTGGGACTAGCGGCTCCTACGAGCAGTACTTC. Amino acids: CASSPSGTSGSYEQYF.